What follows is one T cell receptor beta chain and its context. Its antigen is undetermined. This sample is part of a study of long-term antiretroviral therapy in people with HIV. This was the immunoSEQ v3.0 assay at survey level. The protocol was immunoSEQ multiplex PCR, while the TCRdb copy is restricted to in-frame clones and leaves out a portion. Seen here are under 20,000 clones, around 82% observed once, and the top ten hold 4% to 5%. Broader study findings: Clonal populations expanded prior to ART predominated within the repertoire at all time points.

The ends were cut back, 2 bases at V and 4 bases at J, with 15 bases in the middle. In germline, CDR1 is MNHNS, CDR2 SASEGT. This CDR3 has 15 amino acids. PBMC samples from each donor numbered at least one pre-ART and at least two post-ART. DNA was extracted from around 1-10 million thawed cryopreserved PBMC. This sample comprised unsorted PBMCs, obtained 0.1 years before starting antiretroviral therapy. The genes are TRBV6-1 and TRBJ2-7; the D is unclear. This TCR was sampled from a young man with HIV. The CDR3 region is CASSEFPWGKYEQYF. The DNA of the CDR3 is TGTGCCAGCAGTGAATTCCCCTGGGGAAAATACGAGCAGTACTTC.